These T cell receptor beta chains were read from a single sample in a study of stem cell transplantation in POMP-related autoinflammatory disease. Produced via immunoSEQ multiplex PCR; TCRdb's table is partial and in-frame only. Of approximately 65,000 clones listed, approximately 90% were seen once; the top ten hold more than 0.55%. Here the sequenced sample was CD4+ T cells from PBMCs, taken after stem cell transplantation. All receptors come from a human patient with POMP-related autoinflammation and immune dysregulation (PRAID). The graft donor may have given rise to some T cells. CDR3s include the opening cysteine and the closing phenylalanine or tryptophan. A D gene is named only where the DNA matches it firmly. Clone size appears in some rows only: once, few, many, or a class for an expanded clone.

v_gene	abundance	d_gene	j_gene	CDR3nt	CDR3aa
TRBV6-5	NA	TRBD1	TRBJ2-1	TGTGCCAGCAGTCCGGGACAGGGGAGGGAATTCTTC	CASSPGQGREFF
TRBV19	NA	NA	TRBJ1-2	TGTGCCAGTAGTATAGTAGGGGTCGGCTACACCTTC	CASSIVGVGYTF
TRBV2	NA	TRBD1	TRBJ2-7	TGTGCCAGCAGCGCCCTCGACAGGGGCATCGACGAGCAGTACTTC	CASSALDRGIDEQYF
TRBV2	NA	NA	TRBJ1-6	TGTGCCAGCAGCGAAGGGGAATCCCTCCACTTT	CASSEGESLHF
TRBV3-1/TRBV3-2	NA	NA	TRBJ1-6	TGTGCCAGCAGCCAAGTTAACGGACGACTCCTCCACTTT	CASSQVNGRLLHF
TRBV11-3	NA	NA	TRBJ2-2	TGTGCCAGCAGCGGACGGGACGGGGAGCTGTTTTTT	CASSGRDGELFF
TRBV6-5	NA	NA	TRBJ2-2	TGTGCCAGCAGTTACAGACTGCGCACCGGGGAGCTGTTTTTT	CASSYRLRTGELFF
TRBV7-9	NA	TRBD2	TRBJ2-1	TGTGCCAGCAGCTTATGGGCTAGCGGGATTCTCAGTGAGCAGTTCTTC	CASSLWASGILSEQFF
TRBV28	NA	NA	TRBJ1-2	TGTGCCAGCAGTTACCGGGCACCCTATGGCTACACCTTC	CASSYRAPYGYTF
TRBV5-1	NA	NA	TRBJ1-1	TGCGCCAGCAGCTTCATGGGGGCGGAGGACACTGAAGCTTTCTTT	CASSFMGAEDTEAFF
TRBV11-2	NA	NA	TRBJ1-4	TGTGCCAGCAGCTTACTTTTCCGGAAAACTAATGAAAAACTGTTTTTT	CASSLLFRKTNEKLFF
TRBV9	NA	NA	TRBJ2-5	TGTGCCAGCAGCCCCCCCGGGGGAGGAGAGACCCAGTACTTC	CASSPPGGGETQYF
TRBV28	NA	TRBD1	TRBJ1-1	TGTGCCAGCAGGGGGGGGACCGGGACAGTGAACACTGAAGCTTTCTTT	CASRGGTGTVNTEAFF
TRBV10-3	NA	TRBD1	TRBJ2-7	TGTGCCATCAAGGGACAGGGAAACTCCTACGAGCAGTACTTC	CAIKGQGNSYEQYF
TRBV6-5	NA	NA	TRBJ2-2	TGTGCCAGCACCAAGTCAGGGTTTAACACCGGGGAGCTGTTTTTT	CASTKSGFNTGELFF
TRBV19	NA	TRBD2	TRBJ2-3	TGTGCCAGTAGTAATATAGCGGGAGGGAGCACAGATACGCAGTATTTT	CASSNIAGGSTDTQYF
TRBV7-8	NA	NA	TRBJ2-5	TGTGCCAGCAGCCGACGGGGAGGGGGCCAAGAGACCCAGTACTTC	CASSRRGGGQETQYF
TRBV6-4	once	NA	TRBJ2-5	TGTGCCAGCAGTGAGCAGGGCCAAGAGACCCAGTACTTC	CASSEQGQETQYF
TRBV29-1	NA	TRBD2	TRBJ2-3	TGCAGCGTTGGGATTAGCGGGAGCGGGACAGATACGCAGTATTTT	CSVGISGSGTDTQYF
TRBV9	NA	NA	TRBJ1-1	TGTGCCAGCAGCGCCCAACCCACACCCGCGAACACTGAAGCTTTCTTT	CASSAQPTPANTEAFF
TRBV6-5	NA	TRBD1	TRBJ2-5	TGTGCCAGCAGTTACTCGAGGACAGGGGAGACCCAGTACTTC	CASSYSRTGETQYF
TRBV5-4	NA	NA	TRBJ1-1	TGTGCCAGCAGCTCACGGAGGGGTCGTTGGAACACTGAAGCTTTCTTT	CASSSRRGRWNTEAFF
TRBV5-6	NA	NA	TRBJ1-2	TGTGCCAGCAGCTTGTGGCAGGAGGCTAACTATGGCTACACCTTC	CASSLWQEANYGYTF
TRBV3-1/TRBV3-2	NA	TRBD2	TRBJ2-3	TGTGCCAGCAGCCAACCCGATGGGACTAGCGGGGGGGTGGATACGCAGTATTTT	CASSQPDGTSGGVDTQYF
TRBV4-1	few	NA	TRBJ1-6	TGCGCCAGCAGACAACAACTGCGGAATTCACCCCTCCACTTT	CASRQQLRNSPLHF
TRBV9	NA	NA	TRBJ2-2	TGTGCCAGCAGCGTAGGACTCCTCACCGGGGAGCTGTTTTTT	CASSVGLLTGELFF
TRBV10-3	NA	TRBD1	TRBJ1-6	TGTGCCATCAGTGGGCACAGGGGGCTCGGGTCACCCCTCCACTTT	CAISGHRGLGSPLHF
TRBV10-3	NA	NA	TRBJ1-2	TGTGCCATCAGTGAGTCAAAAAAGCCCAGGGTTAACTATGGCTACACCTTC	CAISESKKPRVNYGYTF
TRBV2	NA	NA	TRBJ1-5	TGTGCCAGCAGTTTTCAGTTAGGGAACATTTATAGCAATCAGCCCCAGCATTTT	CASSFQLGNIYSNQPQHF
TRBV5-1	NA	NA	TRBJ1-5	TGCGCCAGCAGCTTGGCCAGCAATCAGCCCCAGCATTTT	CASSLASNQPQHF
TRBV27	once	TRBD2	TRBJ2-7	TGTGCCAGCAGTTCTGGGCGGGGGGCCTCCTACGAGCAGTACTTC	CASSSGRGASYEQYF
TRBV3-1/TRBV3-2	NA	NA	TRBJ1-4	TGTGCCAGCAGCCGACGGACCGAGGAAAAACTGTTTTTT	CASSRRTEEKLFF
TRBV5-1	NA	NA	TRBJ2-7	TGCGCCAGCAGATTCTACGAGCAGTACTTC	CASRFYEQYF
TRBV5-1	NA	NA	TRBJ1-2	TGCGCCAGCAGCTCCCTTCCGGTCATCCAAACCTATGCGGATGGCTACACCTTC	CASSSLPVIQTYADGYTF
TRBV11-2	NA	NA	TRBJ1-3	TGTGCCAGCAGCTTACTCCAGGGCCCCGGAAACACCATATATTTT	CASSLLQGPGNTIYF
TRBV20-1	NA	NA	TRBJ1-1	TGCAGTGCTAGACAGAACACTGAAGCTTTCTTT	CSARQNTEAFF
TRBV5-1	NA	NA	TRBJ1-4	TGCGCCAGCAGCTTGCTGGGGGCAGAAAATGAAAAACTGTTTTTT	CASSLLGAENEKLFF